This TCR beta chain was recovered during a study of T cells in Graves' hyperthyroidism and ophthalmopathy (dated 2019 in TCRdb). Some background on the complete study: Peripheral blood was collected at initial diagnosis, before any treatment. To identify distinguishing TCR V-J signatures, a discovery cohort of about 95 patients was used, comprising 43 with Graves' ophthalmopathy and 57 with stable Graves' hyperthyroidism. An independent validation cohort of under 20 hyperthyroidism patients and more than 15 patients who later progressed to ophthalmopathy tested prospective prediction of ophthalmopathy. For training and testing, the roughly 97 patients in the discovery cohort were randomly divided in a 7:3 ratio. In addition, the study compared T-cell repertoires in thyroid tissue and in blood from several Graves' hyperthyroidism patients. After blood sampling, hyperthyroidism patients were treated with methimazole at a starting dose of 30 mg daily, and ophthalmopathy patients were treated with high-dose intravenous methylprednisolone. The paper reports TCR Vbeta CDR3 sequencing of some 140 peripheral blood samples: some 44 ophthalmopathy, some 80 hyperthyroidism and 17 progressor patients.

V ends up 3 bases short and J 9 bases short, with an unmatched junction base count of 5. CDR1 and CDR2 are read off the germline V gene as SQVTM and ANQGSEA. The CDR3 goes from the cysteine to the phenylalanine over 13 residues. The read is trimmed to its CDR3 DNA, 39 bases read in frame from base 1. What the study reported, not specific to this receptor: Most expanded thyroid clonotypes (frequency above 0.001) were also found in blood, which suggests that blood repertoires may mirror thyroid immune responses. A model built on a 13 V-J signature distinguished ophthalmopathy from stable hyperthyroidism, reaching roughly 88% sensitivity and 81% to 83% specificity in cross-validation and 80%/75% in testing. During validation, the model predicted progression to ophthalmopathy a median of roughly six months ahead of onset, with approximately 70% sensitivity and about 72% specificity. Sample size was not statistically predetermined, and investigators were not blinded to group allocation.

This clonotype came up many times. Its antigen is still unknown. No qualities accompany the bases; no much larger clone lies one base away. TCR beta CDR3 regions were amplified from RNA transcripts. A first-round RT-PCR of the TCR CDR3 used the HTBI primer set with the Qiagen OneStep RT-PCR kit. Libraries were constructed in a second round of multiplex PCR, after which size selection and purification were carried out. Sequencing of the libraries was done on an Illumina HiSeq2000 using paired-end 100 bp reads. The authors processed their data as follows. SOAPnuke was used to process the raw data, removing reads that contained adapters or uncalled bases, had a mean Phred below 15, or lacked an exact match to the constant primer or identifier. High-quality paired reads were merged with COPE v1.2.5, and unique nucleotide sequences were defined as clonotypes. MiTCR v1.1 was used to align the clonotypes against IMGT TRBV, TRBD and TRBJ reference segments. The analysis was restricted to V-J combinations with a frequency above 0.0001, which together covered 99% to 99.2% of the repertoires. A TCS score was defined as the ratio between F50 (clonal expansion) and ExV (chaos), using BLOSUM62-based TCRdist between CDR3 peptides within each V-J. Welch's t-statistics and random forest reduced some 510 V-J features to 10 to 15, which were used in a naive Bayes classifier (R e1071). In-frame beta chains were kept once TCRdb had trimmed the public reads at Q25 with fastp and called clones with MiXCR. Under each unique CDR3 protein, matching rows form one entry showing the most common genes and DNA. TCRdb's processing, not the authors' own work, is the source of the V and J calls. The sample yields around 250,000 distinct CDR3 sequences; about 14% were counted once. The ten largest clones represent about an eighth of the sample.

Hyperthyroidism patients were aged 18 to 65 years and newly diagnosed, with disease duration of less than 2 months. Any patient with an uncontrolled infection, another autoimmune disease, pregnancy or lactation was excluded. Diagnoses relied on clinical symptoms, serum thyroxine and TRAb, thyroid ultrasound and orbital computed tomography. For progressor patients, blood was drawn at the first diagnosis of hyperthyroidism, before any ophthalmopathy symptoms had appeared. PBMCs were isolated from more than 9 ml of fresh peripheral blood by Ficoll-Paque density gradient centrifugation. Progressor patients were initially diagnosed with Graves' hyperthyroidism and developed ophthalmopathy during follow-up. Total RNA was extracted using Trizol reagent, and RNA quality was assessed on an Agilent 2100 Bioanalyzer.

The sequence links TRBV29-1 to TRBJ2-1, with 10 central nucleotides matching TRBD2. Source material: blood. The sequence came from a woman aged 35 to 49 with Graves' hyperthyroidism that later progressed to Graves' ophthalmopathy. The CDR3: CSVDSLAGVEQFF. The DNA sequence is TGCAGCGTTGATAGTCTAGCGGGAGTTGAGCAGTTCTTC.